These 15 T cell receptor beta chains originate from one sample sequenced in a study of cytomegalovirus exposure and HLA in healthy donors. Use of 60 Vbeta and 13 Jbeta primers characterized the PCR. Produced via immunoSEQ multiplex PCR; TCRdb's table is partial and in-frame only. The sample yields some 200,000 clones, over 65% seen once. Sequenced: PBMCs. The receptors were gathered from a boy aged 2 to 10 in good health and CMV-seronegative.

The chain combines TRBV19 with TRBJ1-5; D remains unclear. CDR1 and CDR2 from the germline V gene are LNHDA and SQIVND (reference sequence). This CDR3 has 14 amino acids. Trimming removed 3 bases from V and 1 base from J, with 7 bases in between. The CDR3 spells CASSILESNQPQHF. CDR3 in DNA: TGTGCCAGTAGTATCTTGGAGAGCAATCAGCCCCAGCATTTT. Variable domain in full (rest from reference TRBV19 and TRBJ1-5): DGGITQSPKYLFRKEGQNVTLSCEQNLNHDAMYWYRQDPGQGLRLIYYSQIVNDFQKGDIAEGYSVSREKKESFPLTVTSAQKNPTAFYLCASSILESNQPQHFGDGTRLSIL.

This clone appeared a single time. The chain couples TRBV4-1 to TRBJ2-5; 10 positions agree with TRBD1. TRBJ2-7 explains the end of the DNA better; the J call may be wrong. The V gene's germline CDR1 is MGHRA and CDR2 YSYEKL. The CDR3 consists of 15 residues. CDR3 sequence: CASGKPGQGLGEQYF. The DNA for the CDR3 is TGCGCCAGCGGAAAACCGGGACAGGGGCTGGGCGAGCAGTACTTC.

This clone was counted only a few times. The rearrangement uses TRBV27 and TRBJ1-1; maybe TRBD1 (5 bases). Germline CDR1 MNHEY, CDR2 SMNVEV (reference sequence). This CDR3 region has 14 residues. V shed 0 bases and J shed 4 bases, with 9 bases lying between them. Here the CDR3 DNA reads TGTGCCAGCAGTTTATCCCCAGGGTCCACTGAAGCTTTCTTT. It is translated as CASSLSPGSTEAFF.

The chain uses TRBV7-2 and TRBJ2-2; the D is unclear. V dropped 5 bases and J dropped 7 bases, with 11 bases sitting between them. This CDR3 region has 13 residues. Germline V lookup: CDR1 SGHTA, CDR2 FQGNSA. CDR3 protein: CASSPLVDGELFF. The CDR3 DNA reads as TGTGCCAGCAGCCCTCTAGTGGACGGGGAGCTGTTTTTT.

J is TRBJ2-6 and V is TRBV7-9; D remains unclear. CDR1 is SEHNR, CDR2 FQNEAQ, per germline (reference sequence). V gave up 1 base and J gave up 4 bases, with 11 bases separating them. CDR3 length: 16 residues. CDR3 loop: CASSLGMAWGANVLTF. The CDR3 DNA is TGTGCCAGCAGCTTAGGCATGGCATGGGGGGCCAACGTCCTGACTTTC.

V usage is TRBV4-1 and J usage is TRBJ2-5, with TRBD2 matching 12 bases. The CDR3 is 16 amino acids. Germline CDR1 MGHRA, CDR2 YSYEKL. J lost 1 base, V lost 4 bases, and 4 bases had no gene match. The CDR3 sequence: CASSRTLAGGQETQYF. The CDR3, as DNA: TGCGCCAGCAGCCGAACACTAGCGGGGGGCCAAGAGACCCAGTACTTC.

The rearrangement links TRBV5-5 to TRBJ1-5; 7 nucleotides line up with TRBD1. CDR1 and CDR2 from the germline V gene are SGHKS and YYEKEE (reference sequence). The V segment lost 2 bases and the J segment 5 bases; nucleotides outside the gene matches: 4. The length of the CDR3 is 14 residues. The CDR3 nucleotides read TGTGCCAGCAGCTTAGTAGGGGGCGATCAGCCCCAGCATTTT. It yields the protein CASSLVGGDQPQHF.

V usage is TRBV27 and J usage is TRBJ2-4; 7 bases match TRBD1. Germline trimming cut 5 bases from V and 3 bases from J; bases unmatched to any gene: 16. The CDR3 is made up of 18 amino acids. Germline CDR1 is MNHEY and CDR2 is SMNVEV (reference sequence). CDR3 region: CASSPLPDRDRFKNIQYF. As DNA, the CDR3 is TGTGCCAGCAGTCCCCTCCCAGACAGGGATCGGTTCAAAAACATTCAGTACTTC.

This chain links TRBV6-5 with TRBJ2-5; D is undetermined. The J call may be in error: the DNA end matches TRBJ2-7 better. Germline V CDR1 and CDR2: MNHEY, SVGAGI. The CDR3 length is 13 residues. In DNA form, the CDR3 reads TGTGCCAGCAGTTACCGGAGCTCCTACGAGCAGTACTTC. The encoded protein is CASSYRSSYEQYF.

The chain couples TRBV2 to TRBJ2-5; possible D gene TRBD2, 7 bases. CDR1 SNHLY and CDR2 FYNNEI come from the germline V gene. The CDR3 covers 13 residues. The CDR3: CAATLPRGGTQYF. DNA for the CDR3: TGTGCGGCTACACTCCCGAGGGGGGGGACCCAGTACTTC.

The chain has TRBV5-6 and TRBJ2-7; TRBD1 matches at 9 bases. V was clipped by 6 bases and J by 3 bases; unmatched bases: 7. The CDR3 loop spans 14 amino acids. CDR1 and CDR2 (germline): SGHDT, YYEEEE. In nucleotides, the CDR3 is TGTGCCAGCACTGACCGGGACAGGGACTACGAGCAGTACTTC. This translates into CASTDRDRDYEQYF. The full variable domain, in which reference TRBV5-6 and TRBJ2-7 provide the parts outside the CDR3, is DAGVTQSPTHLIKTRGQQVTLRCSPKSGHDTVSWYQQALGQGPQFIFQYYEEEERQRGNFPDRFSGHQFPNYSSELNVNALLLGDSALYLCASTDRDRDYEQYFGPGTRLTVT.

For the CDR3, the DNA is TGCGCCAGCAGCTTGAGGACAGGGGACACCGGGGAGCTGTTTTTT. It codes for CASSLRTGDTGELFF. This rearrangement joins TRBV5-1 to TRBJ2-2; 9 bases match TRBD1. J lost 3 bases, V lost 1 base, and 1 base had no gene match. Germline V gene data show CDR1 as SGHRS and CDR2 as YFSETQ. The CDR3 consists of 15 residues.

This chain links TRBV21-1 with TRBJ1-2. TRBV21-1 is designated a pseudogene. The CDR3 runs to 11 residues. DNA for the CDR3: TGTGCCAGCAGCCCGAACTATGGCTACACCTTC. Amino acid sequence: CASSPNYGYTF.

The chain has TRBV5-6 and TRBJ1-2; 7 nucleotides agree with TRBD1. The CDR3 extends over 18 amino acids. The germline V gene has CDR1 SGHDT and CDR2 YYEEEE. V lost 2 bases and J lost 8; bases outside the gene matches: 21. The CDR3 is CASSFWRFYTRSQGGYTF. The CDR3 coding sequence is TGTGCCAGCAGCTTTTGGAGATTCTATACTCGATCACAGGGGGGCTACACCTTC.

This clone was seen a few times. In nucleotides, the CDR3 is TGTGCCAGCAGTTTAGCAACAGCCCGTACTGAAGCTTTCTTT. This codes for CASSLATARTEAFF. The rearrangement joins TRBV27 to TRBJ1-1; the D is unclear. The CDR3 contains 14 residues. V was cut by 2 bases and J by 5 bases, with 12 bases left in between. The germline V gene encodes CDR1 MNHEY and CDR2 SMNVEV (reference sequence).